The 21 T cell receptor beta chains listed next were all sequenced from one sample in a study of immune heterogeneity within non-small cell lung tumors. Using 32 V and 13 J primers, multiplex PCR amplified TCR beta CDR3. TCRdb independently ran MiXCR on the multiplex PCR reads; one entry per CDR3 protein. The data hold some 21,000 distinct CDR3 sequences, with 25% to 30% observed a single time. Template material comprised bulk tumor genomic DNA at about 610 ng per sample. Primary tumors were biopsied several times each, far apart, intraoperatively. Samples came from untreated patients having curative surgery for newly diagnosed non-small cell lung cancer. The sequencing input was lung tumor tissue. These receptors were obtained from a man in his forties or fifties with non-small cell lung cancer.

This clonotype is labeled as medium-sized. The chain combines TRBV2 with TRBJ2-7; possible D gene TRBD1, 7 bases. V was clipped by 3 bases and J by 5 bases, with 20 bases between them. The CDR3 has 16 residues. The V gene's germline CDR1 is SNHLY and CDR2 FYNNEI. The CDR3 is CASSDSGGRGRNEQYF. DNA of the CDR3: TGTGCCAGCAGTGATTCAGGAGGCAGGGGGAGGAACGAGCAGTACTTC.

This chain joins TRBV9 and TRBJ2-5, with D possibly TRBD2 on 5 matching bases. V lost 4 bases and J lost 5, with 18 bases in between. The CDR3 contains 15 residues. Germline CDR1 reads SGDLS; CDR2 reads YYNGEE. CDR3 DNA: TGTGCCAGCAGCCCCCGCAGTATTAGCGCCGAGACCCAGTACTTC. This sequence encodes CASSPRSISAETQYF.

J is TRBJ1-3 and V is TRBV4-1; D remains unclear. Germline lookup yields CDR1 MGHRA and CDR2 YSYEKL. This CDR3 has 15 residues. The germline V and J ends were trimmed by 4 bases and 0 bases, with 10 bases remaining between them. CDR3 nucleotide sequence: TGCGCCAGCAGCCTATTTGAGTCCTCTGGAAACACCATATATTTT. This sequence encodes CASSLFESSGNTIYF.

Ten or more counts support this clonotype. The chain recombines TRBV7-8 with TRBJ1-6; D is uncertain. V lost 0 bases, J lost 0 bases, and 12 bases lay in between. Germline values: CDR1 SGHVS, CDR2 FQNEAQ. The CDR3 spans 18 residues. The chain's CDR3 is CASSLAGEVSSYNSPLHF. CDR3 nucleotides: TGTGCCAGCAGCTTAGCTGGCGAAGTAAGCTCCTATAATTCACCCCTCCACTTT.

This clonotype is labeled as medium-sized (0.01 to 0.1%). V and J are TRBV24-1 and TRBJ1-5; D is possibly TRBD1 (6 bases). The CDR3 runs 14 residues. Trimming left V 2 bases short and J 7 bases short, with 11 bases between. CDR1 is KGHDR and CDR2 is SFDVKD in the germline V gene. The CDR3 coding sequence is TGTGCCACCAGTGATTCAGGGGATTGGCAGCCCCAGCATTTT. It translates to CATSDSGDWQPQHF.

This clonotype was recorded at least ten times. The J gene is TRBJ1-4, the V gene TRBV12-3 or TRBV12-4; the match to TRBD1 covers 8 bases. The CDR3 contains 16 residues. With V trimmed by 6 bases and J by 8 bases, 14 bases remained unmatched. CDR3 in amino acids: CASRKGQAAPWEKLFF. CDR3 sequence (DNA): TGTGCCAGCAGAAAGGGACAGGCGGCCCCGTGGGAAAAACTGTTTTTT.

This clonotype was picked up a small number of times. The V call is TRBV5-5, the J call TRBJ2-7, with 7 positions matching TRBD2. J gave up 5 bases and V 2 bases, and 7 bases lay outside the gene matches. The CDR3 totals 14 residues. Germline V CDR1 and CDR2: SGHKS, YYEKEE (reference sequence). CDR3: CASSFGGGLHEQYF. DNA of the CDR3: TGTGCCAGCAGCTTTGGGGGAGGGCTCCACGAGCAGTACTTC.

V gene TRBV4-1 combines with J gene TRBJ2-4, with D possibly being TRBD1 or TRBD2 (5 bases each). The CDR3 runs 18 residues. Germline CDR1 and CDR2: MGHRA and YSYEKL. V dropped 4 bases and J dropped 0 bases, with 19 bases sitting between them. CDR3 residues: CASSPGRRGPLAKNIQYF. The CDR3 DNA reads TGCGCCAGCAGCCCAGGGCGAAGGGGACCCTTAGCCAAAAACATTCAGTACTTC.

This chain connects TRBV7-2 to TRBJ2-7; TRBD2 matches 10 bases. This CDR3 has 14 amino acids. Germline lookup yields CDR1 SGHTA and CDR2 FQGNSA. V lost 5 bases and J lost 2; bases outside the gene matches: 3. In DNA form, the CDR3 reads TGTGCCAGCAGCATAACTAGCGGGGCCTACGAGCAGTACTTC. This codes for CASSITSGAYEQYF.

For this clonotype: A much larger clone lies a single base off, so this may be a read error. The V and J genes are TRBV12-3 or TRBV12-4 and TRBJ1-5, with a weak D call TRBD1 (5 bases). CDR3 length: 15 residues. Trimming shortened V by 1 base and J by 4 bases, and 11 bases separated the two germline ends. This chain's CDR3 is CASSLGHGANQPQHF. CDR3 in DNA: TGTGCCAGCAGTTTAGGACATGGGGCGAATCAGCCCCAGCATTTT.

This CDR3 is CASSQQGYGYTF. The CDR3 nucleotides are TGCGCCAGCAGCCAACAGGGGTACGGCTACACCTTC. The chain employs TRBV4-1 and TRBJ1-2, with D maybe TRBD1 (6 bases). Germline V gene lookup returns CDR1 MGHRA and CDR2 YSYEKL. CDR3 size: 12 residues. V was trimmed by 2 bases and J by 8 bases, leaving 9 bases between them.

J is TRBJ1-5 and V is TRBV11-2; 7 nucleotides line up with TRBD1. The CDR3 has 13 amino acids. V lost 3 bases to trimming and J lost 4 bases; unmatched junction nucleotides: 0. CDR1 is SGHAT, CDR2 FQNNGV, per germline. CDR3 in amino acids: CASSLDRNQPQHF. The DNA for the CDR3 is TGTGCCAGCAGCTTGGACAGGAATCAGCCCCAGCATTTT. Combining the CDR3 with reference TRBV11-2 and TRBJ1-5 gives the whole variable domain EAGVAQSPRYKIIEKRQSVAFWCNPISGHATLYWYQQILGQGPKLLIQFQNNGVVDDSQLPKDRFSAERLKGVDSTLKIQPAKLEDSAVYLCASSLDRNQPQHFGDGTRLSIL.

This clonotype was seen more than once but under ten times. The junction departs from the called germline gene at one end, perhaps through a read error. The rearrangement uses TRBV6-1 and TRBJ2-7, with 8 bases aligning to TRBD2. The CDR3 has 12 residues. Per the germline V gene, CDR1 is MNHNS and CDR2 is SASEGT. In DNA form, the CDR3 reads TGTGCCAGCAGTTACGCGGGGGGCGTAGGGCACTTC. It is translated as CASSYAGGVGHF.

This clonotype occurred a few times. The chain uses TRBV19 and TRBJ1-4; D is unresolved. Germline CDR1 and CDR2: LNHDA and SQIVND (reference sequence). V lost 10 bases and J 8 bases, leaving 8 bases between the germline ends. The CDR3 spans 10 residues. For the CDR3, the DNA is TGTGCCACCGCTTCCGAAAAACTGTTTTTT. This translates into CATASEKLFF. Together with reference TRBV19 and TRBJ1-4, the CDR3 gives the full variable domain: DGGITQSPKYLFRKEGQNVTLSCEQNLNHDAMYWYRQDPGQGLRLIYYSQIVNDFQKGDIAEGYSVSREKKESFPLTVTSAQKNPTAFYLCATASEKLFFGSGTQLSVL.

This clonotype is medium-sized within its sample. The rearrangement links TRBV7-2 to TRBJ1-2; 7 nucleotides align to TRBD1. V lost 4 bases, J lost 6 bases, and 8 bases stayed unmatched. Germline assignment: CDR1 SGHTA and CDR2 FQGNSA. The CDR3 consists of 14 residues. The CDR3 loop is CASSSSTGDHGYTF. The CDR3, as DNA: TGTGCCAGCAGCTCTTCTACAGGGGACCATGGCTACACCTTC.

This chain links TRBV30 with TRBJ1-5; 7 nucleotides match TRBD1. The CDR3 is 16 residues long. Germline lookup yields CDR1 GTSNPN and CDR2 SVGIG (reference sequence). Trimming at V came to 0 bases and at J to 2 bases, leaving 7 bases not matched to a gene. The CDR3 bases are TGTGCCTGGAGTGTTACAGGGGACATTCGCAATCAGCCCCAGCATTTT. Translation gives CAWSVTGDIRNQPQHF. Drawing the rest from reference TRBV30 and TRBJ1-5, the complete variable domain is SQTIHQWPATLVQPVGSPLSLECTVEGTSNPNLYWYRQAAGRGLQLLFYSVGIGQISSEVPQNLSASRPQDRQFILSSKKLLLSDSGFYLCAWSVTGDIRNQPQHFGDGTRLSIL.

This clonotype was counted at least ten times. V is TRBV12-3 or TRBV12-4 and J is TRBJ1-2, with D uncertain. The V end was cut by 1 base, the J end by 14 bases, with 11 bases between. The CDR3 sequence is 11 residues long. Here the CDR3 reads CASSLGTFRTF. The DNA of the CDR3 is TGTGCCAGCAGTTTAGGAACGTTTCGGACCTTC.

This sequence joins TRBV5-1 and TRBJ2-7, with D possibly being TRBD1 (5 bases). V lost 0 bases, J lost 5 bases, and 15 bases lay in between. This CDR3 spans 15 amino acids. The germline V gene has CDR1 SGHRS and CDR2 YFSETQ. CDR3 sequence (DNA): TGCGCCAGCAGCTTGGGTTGGACAAAGAATGACGAGCAGTACTTC. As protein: CASSLGWTKNDEQYF.

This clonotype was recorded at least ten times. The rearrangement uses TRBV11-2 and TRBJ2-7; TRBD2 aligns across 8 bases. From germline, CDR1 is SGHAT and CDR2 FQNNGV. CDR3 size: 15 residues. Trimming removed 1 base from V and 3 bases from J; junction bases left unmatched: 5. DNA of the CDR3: TGTGCCAGCAGCTTAGGACTAGCGCCCATCTACGAGCAGTACTTC. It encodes CASSLGLAPIYEQYF.

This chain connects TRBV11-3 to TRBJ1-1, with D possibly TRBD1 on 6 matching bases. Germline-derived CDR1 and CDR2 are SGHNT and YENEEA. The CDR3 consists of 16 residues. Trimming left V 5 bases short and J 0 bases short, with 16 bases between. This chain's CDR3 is CASSRPGQTMNTEAFF. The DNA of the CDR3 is TGTGCCAGCAGCCGACCCGGACAGACAATGAACACTGAAGCTTTCTTT. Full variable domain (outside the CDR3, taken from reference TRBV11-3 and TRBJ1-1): EAGVVQSPRYKIIEKKQPVAFWCNPISGHNTLYWYLQNLGQGPELLIRYENEEAVDDSQLPKDRFSAERLKGVDSTLKIQPAELGDSAVYLCASSRPGQTMNTEAFFGQGTRLTVV.

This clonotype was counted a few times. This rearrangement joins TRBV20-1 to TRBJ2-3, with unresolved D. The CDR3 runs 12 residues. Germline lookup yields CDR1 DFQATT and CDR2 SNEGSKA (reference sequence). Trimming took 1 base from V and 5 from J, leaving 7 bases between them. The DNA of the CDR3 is TGCAGTGCTAGAGTTCGTGGAGATACGCAGTATTTT. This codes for CSARVRGDTQYF.